The 20 T cell receptor beta chains below come from one sample, sequenced in a study of cytomegalovirus exposure and HLA in healthy donors. The PCR used 60 Vbeta and 13 Jbeta primers. Libraries were prepared by immunoSEQ multiplex PCR; TCRdb keeps only in-frame clonotypes and omits some of them. This sample yields 170,000 or so clones, of which 77% are seen a single time; about 1.5% belongs to the top ten. Sequencing was carried out using PBMCs. Receptor source: a woman in her 30s in good health and CMV-seropositive.

The chain uses TRBV2 and TRBJ1-5, with 7 bases matching TRBD1. This CDR3 comprises 17 residues. The germline gives CDR1 SNHLY, CDR2 FYNNEI. J lost 0 bases, V lost 6 bases, and 11 bases had no gene match. DNA of the CDR3: TGTGCCAGCAGCCGGTTCCAGGGGGTATATAGCAATCAGCCCCAGCATTTT. This codes for CASSRFQGVYSNQPQHF.

The rearrangement uses TRBV5-1 and TRBJ2-2, with 7 nucleotides matching TRBD2. CDR1 is SGHRS and CDR2 is YFSETQ in the germline V gene. This CDR3 contains 17 residues. Germline trimming cut 0 bases from V and 0 bases from J; bases unmatched to any gene: 5. Here the CDR3 reads CASSLGGDYPNTGELFF. For the CDR3, the DNA is TGCGCCAGCAGCTTGGGGGGGGACTACCCGAACACCGGGGAGCTGTTTTTT. Based on the CDR3 plus reference TRBV5-1 and TRBJ2-2, the full variable domain is KAGVTQTPRYLIKTRGQQVTLSCSPISGHRSVSWYQQTPGQGLQFLFEYFSETQRNKGNFPGRFSGRQFSNSRSEMNVSTLELGDSALYLCASSLGGDYPNTGELFFGEGSRLTVL.

The rearrangement joins TRBV15 to TRBJ2-2, with a weak D call TRBD1 (6 bases). This CDR3 contains 15 residues. Germline V lookup: CDR1 LNHNV, CDR2 YYDKDF (reference sequence). Trimming took 5 bases from V and 8 from J, leaving 18 bases between them. CDR3 residues: CATSGQTGTSGELFF. The CDR3 nucleotides read TGTGCCACCAGCGGCCAGACAGGAACCTCTGGGGAGCTGTTTTTT.

The J gene is TRBJ1-5, the V gene TRBV5-6, with TRBD1 matching over 11 bases. Germline V gene sequence: CDR1 SGHDT, CDR2 YYEEEE. The V segment lost 5 bases and the J segment 4 bases; nucleotides outside the gene matches: 11. The CDR3 covers 17 residues. This chain's CDR3 is CASSLGSGTGGNQPQHF. In nucleotides, the CDR3 is TGTGCCAGCAGTCTCGGGTCCGGGACAGGGGGAAATCAGCCCCAGCATTTT.

The genes are TRBV25-1 and TRBJ2-1, with D possibly being TRBD1 (6 bases). V was cut by 2 bases and J by 3 bases, with 8 bases left in between. This CDR3 is 14 amino acids long. Per germline, CDR1 MGHDK and CDR2 SYGVNS. The CDR3 nucleotides are TGTGCCAGCAGTGAAATGGGACACTACAATGAGCAGTTCTTC. Amino acids: CASSEMGHYNEQFF. Combining the CDR3 with reference TRBV25-1 and TRBJ2-1 gives the whole variable domain EADIYQTPRYLVIGTGKKITLECSQTMGHDKMYWYQQDPGMELHLIHYSYGVNSTEKGDLSSESTVSRIRTEHFPLTLESARPSHTSQYLCASSEMGHYNEQFFGPGTRLTVL.

The V call is TRBV30, the J call TRBJ1-2, with D maybe TRBD1 (6 bases). Trimming cost V 2 bases and J 1 base, with 14 bases left between them. The germline gives CDR1 GTSNPN, CDR2 SVGIG (reference sequence). CDR3 size: 15 residues. The CDR3 protein is CAWSRGGSYNYGYTF. The CDR3 nucleotides read TGTGCCTGGAGTAGGGGGGGATCGTATAACTATGGCTACACCTTC. The variable domain in full, with the rest retrieved from reference TRBV30 and TRBJ1-2, is SQTIHQWPATLVQPVGSPLSLECTVEGTSNPNLYWYRQAAGRGLQLLFYSVGIGQISSEVPQNLSASRPQDRQFILSSKKLLLSDSGFYLCAWSRGGSYNYGYTFGSGTRLTVV.

The chain carries TRBV5-4 and TRBJ2-7; tentative D call: TRBD2 (6 bases). The CDR3 totals 16 residues. The V end lost 4 bases, the J end lost 3 bases, and 20 bases lay between the germline ends. Germline V lookup: CDR1 SGHNT, CDR2 YYREEE (reference sequence). CDR3 bases: TGTGCCAGCAGCCCGGATTCTAGCGTCAGGCACTACGAGCAGTACTTC. It codes for CASSPDSSVRHYEQYF.

V usage is TRBV7-9 and J usage is TRBJ1-1, with unresolved D. CDR1 and CDR2 from the germline V gene are SEHNR and FQNEAQ (reference sequence). This CDR3 is built from 12 residues. Trimming stripped 5 bases from V and 3 bases from J, with 7 bases between. CDR3 loop: CASSRVDTEAFF. CDR3 in DNA: TGTGCCAGCAGCCGGGTGGACACTGAAGCTTTCTTT.

The chain recombines TRBV20-1 with TRBJ2-5; D perhaps matches TRBD1 (5 bases). The CDR3 loop spans 11 amino acids. V was shortened by 4 bases and J by 5 bases, with 8 bases between the two germline ends. CDR1 is DFQATT, CDR2 SNEGSKA, per germline (reference sequence). The CDR3 sequence: CSATGLETQYF. In nucleotides, the CDR3 is TGCAGTGCTACAGGGTTGGAGACCCAGTACTTC.

The chain employs TRBV4-1 and TRBJ2-2; TRBD2 is a possible D gene (6 bases). Trimming left V 3 bases short and J 4 bases short, with 15 bases between. CDR3 length: 16 residues. Germline V gene sequence: CDR1 MGHRA, CDR2 YSYEKL. CDR3: CASSHSPSAITGELFF. The DNA for the CDR3 is TGCGCCAGCAGCCATTCCCCTAGCGCAATCACCGGGGAGCTGTTTTTT.

This chain joins TRBV7-2 and TRBJ1-5; D might be TRBD1 (5 bases). CDR3 size: 14 residues. With 1 base removed from V and 5 bases from J, the gap between germline ends came to 9 bases. Germline V gene sequence: CDR1 SGHTA, CDR2 FQGNSA. CDR3 loop: CASSLVGGDQPQHF. The CDR3 DNA reads TGTGCCAGCAGCTTAGTGGGGGGGGATCAGCCCCAGCATTTT.

This chain uses TRBV7-8 with TRBJ2-7, with 7 bases lining up with TRBD1. CDR1 is SGHVS, CDR2 FQNEAQ, per germline. This CDR3 has 16 residues. The J segment lost 2 bases and the V segment lost 4 bases, leaving 11 bases of the junction unmatched. CDR3 bases: TGTGCCAGCAGCTCCAAGGGACAGACTCTAACCTACGAGCAGTACTTC. As protein: CASSSKGQTLTYEQYF.

The chain has TRBV11-3 and TRBJ1-2, with 10 nucleotides matching TRBD1. After removal of 1 base from V and 7 bases from J, the junction contained 3 bases not matched to a gene. Germline V gene data show CDR1 as SGHNT and CDR2 as YENEEA. The CDR3 runs to 14 residues. The CDR3 nucleotides are TGTGCCAGCAGCTTAGGACAGGGGGCAAGTGGCTACACCTTC. Protein sequence: CASSLGQGASGYTF. The full variable domain, with the rest looked up from reference TRBV11-3 and TRBJ1-2, is EAGVVQSPRYKIIEKKQPVAFWCNPISGHNTLYWYLQNLGQGPELLIRYENEEAVDDSQLPKDRFSAERLKGVDSTLKIQPAELGDSAVYLCASSLGQGASGYTFGSGTRLTVV.

The chain carries TRBV28 and TRBJ1-4; no clear D. From germline, CDR1 is MDHEN and CDR2 SYDVKM. Deletions cut 6 bases from V and 10 bases from J, with 18 bases between. The CDR3 is 14 residues long. The CDR3: CASRGDYVLGKLFF. The CDR3 region has the DNA TGTGCCAGCAGAGGAGATTACGTCCTCGGAAAACTGTTTTTT.

The chain recombines TRBV11-3 with TRBJ2-5, with TRBD1 matching over 8 bases. V trimming: 5 bases; J trimming: 2 bases; junction bases outside the gene matches: 4. CDR1 and CDR2 from the germline V gene are SGHNT and YENEEA. This CDR3 is built from 14 residues. Here the CDR3 DNA reads TGTGCCAGCAGCCCTCGGACAGGGCAAGAGACCCAGTACTTC. It encodes CASSPRTGQETQYF. The whole variable domain, filled in from reference TRBV11-3 and TRBJ2-5, reads EAGVVQSPRYKIIEKKQPVAFWCNPISGHNTLYWYLQNLGQGPELLIRYENEEAVDDSQLPKDRFSAERLKGVDSTLKIQPAELGDSAVYLCASSPRTGQETQYFGPGTRLLVL.

The chain carries TRBV30 and TRBJ1-2; D is unresolved. Trimming removed 1 base at V and 0 bases at J, with 15 bases between. Germline V gene sequence: CDR1 GTSNPN, CDR2 SVGIG (reference sequence). The CDR3 spans 16 residues. This chain's CDR3 is CAWSGLIRTANYGYTF. CDR3 DNA sequence: TGTGCCTGGAGTGGGCTGATACGGACTGCTAACTATGGCTACACCTTC.

The CDR3 loop is CASIASGTSTDTQYF. The CDR3 nucleotides read TGTGCCAGCATCGCCAGCGGGACTAGCACAGATACGCAGTATTTT. The chain is built from TRBV6-5 and TRBJ2-3; 7 nucleotides align to TRBD2. The CDR3 loop spans 15 amino acids. The trim removed 7 bases at V and 0 bases at J, leaving 7 bases unmatched. Germline V gene lookup returns CDR1 MNHEY and CDR2 SVGAGI.

This clone was detected only once. The J gene is TRBJ2-2, the V gene TRBV7-2, with 11 bases lining up with TRBD2. V shed 2 bases and J 4 bases; nucleotides not matched to a gene: 3. Germline values: CDR1 SGHTA, CDR2 FQGNSA. The CDR3 extends over 16 amino acids. CDR3 in DNA: TGTGCCAGCAGCTTAACTAGCGGGAGCCCCACCGGGGAGCTGTTTTTT. As protein: CASSLTSGSPTGELFF.

The gene calls are TRBV7-8 and TRBJ2-1; TRBD1 matches at 8 bases. V lost 5 bases and J lost 10; bases outside the gene matches: 7. In germline, CDR1 is SGHVS, CDR2 FQNEAQ. The CDR3 is 13 residues long. The CDR3 loop reads CASSLTGVWEQFF. The CDR3 DNA follows: TGTGCCAGCAGCCTGACAGGGGTTTGGGAGCAGTTCTTC.

The rearrangement uses TRBV4-1 and TRBJ2-7; D not resolved. The CDR3 runs to 13 residues. The germline V gene encodes CDR1 MGHRA and CDR2 YSYEKL. The V gene lost 1 base and the J gene lost 3 bases, with 7 bases spanning the gap. CDR3 region: CASSQARSYEQYF. The CDR3 bases are TGCGCCAGCAGCCAAGCGAGAAGCTACGAGCAGTACTTC.